Listed here are 20 T cell receptor beta chains from one sample, sequenced in a study of blood T cell repertoires in COVID-19. Assay used: immunoSEQ multiplex PCR; TCRdb lists only in-frame clones, some missing. Here the sample spans hundreds of thousands of clones, around 85% being singletons. Sequencing was carried out using PBMCs or T cells enriched from blood (not recorded which). The receptors stem from a woman aged 35 to 49 with acute COVID-19.

The chain uses TRBV2 and TRBJ1-2; 9 bases line up with TRBD1. Trimming at V came to 4 bases and at J to 2 bases, leaving 5 bases not matched to a gene. CDR1 is SNHLY, CDR2 FYNNEI, per germline. This CDR3 comprises 15 residues. DNA for the CDR3: TGTGCCAGCAGTGCCGGGACAGGGTGGAACTATGGCTACACCTTC. Amino acids: CASSAGTGWNYGYTF.

The chain recombines TRBV19 with TRBJ2-7; TRBD2 matches at 7 bases. Per germline, CDR1 LNHDA and CDR2 SQIVND (reference sequence). This CDR3 is built from 18 residues. The V gene end was trimmed by 5 bases and the J gene end by 2 bases; junction bases not matched to a gene: 18. CDR3 DNA: TGTGCCAGTAGTGGGGGGAGGGTTGCGGGAGAGAGTCCCTACGAGCAGTACTTC. This codes for CASSGGRVAGESPYEQYF.

This chain uses TRBV18 with TRBJ2-5; D not resolved. This CDR3 is 13 amino acids long. Germline V gives CDR1 KGHSH, CDR2 LQKENI. Trimming pared 3 bases from V and 2 bases from J, leaving 7 bases between. The CDR3: CASSPQTQETQYF. CDR3 nucleotide sequence: TGTGCCAGCTCACCTCAGACTCAAGAGACCCAGTACTTC. Looking up the rest from reference TRBV18 and TRBJ2-5 gives the full variable domain: NAGVMQNPRHLVRRRGQEARLRCSPMKGHSHVYWYRQLPEEGLKFMVYLQKENIIDESGMPKERFSAEFPKEGPSILRIQQVVRGDSAAYFCASSPQTQETQYFGPGTRLLVL.

The sample holds a few counts of this clone. The V and J genes are TRBV30 and TRBJ1-1; D is ambiguous. V was shortened by 4 bases and J by 5 bases, with 11 bases between the two germline ends. CDR1 is GTSNPN, CDR2 SVGIG, per germline (reference sequence). The CDR3 covers 12 residues. CDR3 protein: CAWNGVGTEAFF. The CDR3 bases are TGTGCCTGGAACGGGGTTGGAACTGAAGCTTTCTTT.

This clone has just one count. This rearrangement joins TRBV7-9 to TRBJ1-2; D gene uncertain. The V gene's germline CDR1 is SEHNR and CDR2 FQNEAQ (reference sequence). Trimming removed 1 base from V and 5 bases from J, with 5 bases in between. The CDR3 is made up of 12 amino acids. DNA for the CDR3: TGTGCCAGCAGCTTAGAATCGTATGGCTACACCTTC. Amino acid sequence: CASSLESYGYTF.

The chain carries TRBV3-1 (or the pseudogene TRBV3-2) and TRBJ1-1, with 11 bases fitting TRBD1. V gave up 0 bases and J gave up 4 bases; unmatched junction bases: 10. Looked up from germline, CDR1 is LGHDT and CDR2 is YNNKEL (reference sequence). The CDR3 totals 18 residues. DNA for the CDR3: TGTGCCAGCAGCCAAGATCTCAAGGACAGGGGGCTCGCCACTGAAGCTTTCTTT. This sequence encodes CASSQDLKDRGLATEAFF.

J is TRBJ1-6 and V is TRBV5-6; 8 bases line up with TRBD1. CDR1 is SGHDT and CDR2 is YYEEEE in the germline V gene. The CDR3 is made up of 19 amino acids. The junction had 8 bases not matched to a gene; V was cut back by 0 bases and J by 0 bases. The CDR3 DNA sequence: TGTGCCAGCAGCTTGGGACAGGGGATTTCTAGCTCCTATAATTCACCCCTCCACTTT. Translating gives CASSLGQGISSSYNSPLHF. The variable domain in full, with the rest retrieved from reference TRBV5-6 and TRBJ1-6, is DAGVTQSPTHLIKTRGQQVTLRCSPKSGHDTVSWYQQALGQGPQFIFQYYEEEERQRGNFPDRFSGHQFPNYSSELNVNALLLGDSALYLCASSLGQGISSSYNSPLHFGNGTRLTVT.

The rearrangement links TRBV7-2 to TRBJ2-2; 10 bases agree with TRBD2. Germline lookup yields CDR1 SGHTA and CDR2 FQGNSA. The junction had 15 bases not matched to a gene; V was cut back by 5 bases and J by 3 bases. This CDR3 is 19 amino acids long. DNA of the CDR3: TGTGCCAGCAGCGACCCGGCTAGCGGGGGCCACAGGGACACCGGGGAGCTGTTTTTT. Protein product: CASSDPASGGHRDTGELFF.

The CDR3 region has the DNA TGTGCCAGTAGTATTACGTTTCAGGGAAAAAACATTCAGTACTTC. Residues: CASSITFQGKNIQYF. The J gene is TRBJ2-4, the V gene TRBV19, with a tentative D call TRBD1 (5 bases). This CDR3 comprises 15 residues. Germline V gene sequence: CDR1 LNHDA, CDR2 SQIVND (reference sequence). Trimming stripped 3 bases from V and 4 bases from J, with 13 bases between.

The J gene is TRBJ2-3, the V gene TRBV25-1, with TRBD2 as a possible D gene (5 bases). Germline V gene data show CDR1 as MGHDK and CDR2 as SYGVNS. The CDR3 is made up of 15 amino acids. V gave up 3 bases and J gave up 1 base, with 11 bases separating them. The CDR3 here is CASSDVERGTDTQYF. The CDR3 DNA sequence: TGTGCCAGCAGTGACGTGGAGAGGGGCACAGATACGCAGTATTTT.

This clone has just one count. V gene TRBV5-6 combines with J gene TRBJ1-1; D ambiguous. Deletions cut 2 bases from V and 0 bases from J, with 8 bases between. CDR1 and CDR2 (germline): SGHDT, YYEEEE. The CDR3 has 14 residues. CDR3 sequence (DNA): TGTGCCAGCAGCTTCGTGGCCATGAACACTGAAGCTTTCTTT. Encoded protein: CASSFVAMNTEAFF.

This chain joins TRBV6-2 or TRBV6-3 and TRBJ2-7; 7 bases are a match to TRBD2. CDR3 length: 15 amino acids. Per the germline V gene, CDR1 is MNHEY and CDR2 is SVGEGT. The V gene end was trimmed by 6 bases and the J gene end by 0 bases; junction bases not matched to a gene: 8. The CDR3 bases are TGTGCCAGCAGCAGAGCCGGACTAGTCTCCTACGAGCAGTACTTC. Translation gives CASSRAGLVSYEQYF.

The J gene is TRBJ1-1, the V gene TRBV7-9; 8 bases align to TRBD1. The V segment lost 3 bases and the J segment 8 bases; nucleotides outside the gene matches: 8. Germline V lookup: CDR1 SEHNR, CDR2 FQNEAQ (reference sequence). The CDR3 covers 14 residues. The DNA for the CDR3 is TGTGCCAGCAGCTTCCCACAGGGGGGGGAAGAAGCTTTCTTT. This encodes CASSFPQGGEEAFF.

The rearrangement uses TRBV15 and TRBJ2-1, with 14 bases matching TRBD2. In germline, CDR1 is LNHNV, CDR2 YYDKDF (reference sequence). The CDR3 has 15 residues. J gave up 8 bases and V 4 bases, and 4 bases lay outside the gene matches. The CDR3 DNA sequence: TGTGCCACCAGCACCAGACTAGCGGGAGGGTATGAGCAGTTCTTC. It encodes CATSTRLAGGYEQFF.

Turning to this clone: This same CDR3 is encoded by further DNA sequences in the sample. CDR3 DNA sequence: TGCGCCAGCAGCTTGGGCGGGGTTCAAGAGACCCAGTACTTC. Translating gives CASSLGGVQETQYF. This chain connects TRBV5-1 to TRBJ2-5; D is possibly TRBD2 (6 bases). V was pared by 0 bases and J by 2 bases, with 8 bases between. The CDR3 sequence is 14 residues long. Germline V CDR1 and CDR2: SGHRS, YFSETQ.

This chain uses TRBV11-2 with TRBJ2-7, with 8 positions matching TRBD2. V was pared by 5 bases and J by 6 bases, with 6 bases of the junction left unmatched. Germline CDR1 and CDR2: SGHAT and FQNNGV. The CDR3 sequence is 13 residues long. The CDR3 protein is CASSEGLVTEQYF. The CDR3 coding sequence is TGTGCCAGCAGCGAGGGACTAGTGACCGAGCAGTACTTC.

The rearrangement links TRBV4-1 to TRBJ1-2; 11 positions agree with TRBD1. With 3 bases clipped from V and 13 bases from J, the junction kept 7 bases outside the gene matches. The CDR3 has 13 residues. Germline V CDR1 and CDR2: MGHRA, YSYEKL. The CDR3 DNA reads as TGCGCCAGCAGCCAGCCGGGACAGGGGGTTTCCACCTTC. As protein: CASSQPGQGVSTF.

The chain carries TRBV5-4 and TRBJ2-2, with 7 bases lining up with TRBD1. This CDR3 is built from 16 residues. From germline, CDR1 is SGHNT and CDR2 YYREEE (reference sequence). J was trimmed by 3 bases and V by 2 bases; bases with no gene match: 7. The CDR3 here is CASSLGDRAYTGELFF. CDR3 DNA: TGTGCCAGCAGCTTAGGAGACAGGGCGTACACCGGGGAGCTGTTTTTT.

V and J are TRBV30 and TRBJ1-4, with TRBD1 identical over 9 bases. V was clipped by 3 bases and J by 3 bases; unmatched bases: 8. The CDR3 has 16 amino acids. CDR1 is GTSNPN and CDR2 is SVGIG in the germline V gene (reference sequence). CDR3 sequence (DNA): TGTGCCTGGAGCACCGGGACAGGGTCCGCTAATGAAAAACTGTTTTTT. Amino acids: CAWSTGTGSANEKLFF.

V and J are TRBV3-1 (or the pseudogene TRBV3-2) and TRBJ1-4; D gene ambiguous. The germline V and J ends were trimmed by 0 bases and 6 bases, with 8 bases remaining between them. Germline loops: CDR1 LGHDT, CDR2 YNNKEL (reference sequence). The CDR3 sequence is 14 residues long. CDR3: CASSQDQADEKLFF. The CDR3 DNA reads as TGTGCCAGCAGCCAAGATCAGGCAGATGAAAAACTGTTTTTT.